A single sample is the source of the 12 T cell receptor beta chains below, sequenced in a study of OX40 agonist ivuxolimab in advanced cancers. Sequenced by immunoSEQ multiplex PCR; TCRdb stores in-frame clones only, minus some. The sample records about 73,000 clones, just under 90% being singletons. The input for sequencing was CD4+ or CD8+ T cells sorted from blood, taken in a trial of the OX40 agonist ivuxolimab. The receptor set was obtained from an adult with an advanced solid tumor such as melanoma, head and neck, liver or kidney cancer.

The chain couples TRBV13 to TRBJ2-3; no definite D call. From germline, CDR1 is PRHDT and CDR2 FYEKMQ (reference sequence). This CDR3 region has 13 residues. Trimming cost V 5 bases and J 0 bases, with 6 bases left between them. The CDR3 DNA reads TGTGCCAGCAGCAGAACTAGCACAGATACGCAGTATTTT. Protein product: CASSRTSTDTQYF.

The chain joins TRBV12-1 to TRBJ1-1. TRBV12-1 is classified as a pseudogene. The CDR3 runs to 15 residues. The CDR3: CASTILGGEDTEAFF. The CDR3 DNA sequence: TGTGCCAGCACCATCCTCGGGGGGGAGGACACTGAAGCTTTCTTT.

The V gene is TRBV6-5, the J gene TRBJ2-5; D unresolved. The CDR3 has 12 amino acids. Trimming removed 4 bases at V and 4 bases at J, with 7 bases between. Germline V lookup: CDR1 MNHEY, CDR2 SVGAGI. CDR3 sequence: CASSSYPETQYF. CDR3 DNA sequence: TGTGCCAGCAGTTCGTATCCAGAGACCCAGTACTTC.

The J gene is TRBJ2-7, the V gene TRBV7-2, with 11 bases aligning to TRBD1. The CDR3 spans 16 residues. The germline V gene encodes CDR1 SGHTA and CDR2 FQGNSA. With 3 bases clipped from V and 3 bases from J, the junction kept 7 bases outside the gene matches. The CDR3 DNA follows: TGTGCCAGCAGCTTCGGAGGGACAGGGGGACACTACGAGCAGTACTTC. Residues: CASSFGGTGGHYEQYF. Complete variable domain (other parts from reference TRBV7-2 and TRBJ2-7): GAGVSQSPSNKVTEKGKDVELRCDPISGHTALYWYRQSLGQGLEFLIYFQGNSAPDKSGLPSDRFSAERTGGSVSTLTIQRTQQEDSAVYLCASSFGGTGGHYEQYFGPGTRLTVT.

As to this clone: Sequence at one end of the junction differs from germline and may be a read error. CDR3 region: CASSLKEGGRGTDTQYF. Here the CDR3 DNA reads TGTGCCAGCAGCTTAAAAGAGGGGGGACGGGGCACCGATACGCAGTATTTT. The chain links TRBV7-6 to TRBJ2-3; either TRBD1 or TRBD2 may fit D (6 bases each). The CDR3 length is 17 residues. CDR1 is SGHVS and CDR2 is FNYEAQ in the germline V gene.

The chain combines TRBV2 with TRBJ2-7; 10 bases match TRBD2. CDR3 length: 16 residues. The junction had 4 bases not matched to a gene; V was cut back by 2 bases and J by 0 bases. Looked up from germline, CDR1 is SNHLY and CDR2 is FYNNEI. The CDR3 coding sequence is TGTGCCAGCAGTGAACCCCAGCGGGGGGGCTCCTACGAGCAGTACTTC. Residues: CASSEPQRGGSYEQYF.

CDR3 sequence: CASSLTGTSVTGELFF. In DNA form, the CDR3 reads TGTGCCAGCAGTTTAACCGGGACTAGCGTCACCGGGGAGCTGTTTTTT. V and J are TRBV28 and TRBJ2-2; 10 bases are shared with TRBD2. The CDR3 is 16 amino acids. Trimming took 2 bases from V and 4 from J; bases not matched to a gene: 4. CDR1 is MDHEN and CDR2 is SYDVKM in the germline V gene.

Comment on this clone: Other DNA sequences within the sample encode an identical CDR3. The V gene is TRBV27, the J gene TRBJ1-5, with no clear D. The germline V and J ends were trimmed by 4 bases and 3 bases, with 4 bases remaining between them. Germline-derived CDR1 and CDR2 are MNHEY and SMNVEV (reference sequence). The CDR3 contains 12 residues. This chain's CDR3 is CASSSPNQPQHF. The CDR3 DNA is TGTGCCAGCAGTTCCCCCAATCAGCCCCAGCATTTT.

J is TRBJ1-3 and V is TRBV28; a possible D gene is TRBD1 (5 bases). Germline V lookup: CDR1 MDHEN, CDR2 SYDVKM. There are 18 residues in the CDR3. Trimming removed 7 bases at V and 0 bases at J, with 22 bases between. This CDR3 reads CASNRAGTHSLSGNTIYF. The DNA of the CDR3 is TGTGCCAGCAACCGGGCCGGGACCCATTCCCTCTCTGGAAACACCATATATTTT.

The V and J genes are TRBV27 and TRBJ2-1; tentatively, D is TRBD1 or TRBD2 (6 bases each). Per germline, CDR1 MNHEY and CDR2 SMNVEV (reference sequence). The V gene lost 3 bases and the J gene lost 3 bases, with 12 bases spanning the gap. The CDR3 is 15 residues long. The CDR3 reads CASSFGGGVYNEQFF. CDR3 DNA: TGTGCCAGCAGTTTCGGAGGGGGTGTCTACAATGAGCAGTTCTTC.

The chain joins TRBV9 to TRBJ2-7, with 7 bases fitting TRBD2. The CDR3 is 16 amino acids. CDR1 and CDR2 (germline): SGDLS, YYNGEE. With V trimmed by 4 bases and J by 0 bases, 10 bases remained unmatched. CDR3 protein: CASSPSSGLSSYEQYF. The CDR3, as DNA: TGTGCCAGCAGCCCCAGTAGCGGGCTCAGCTCCTACGAGCAGTACTTC.

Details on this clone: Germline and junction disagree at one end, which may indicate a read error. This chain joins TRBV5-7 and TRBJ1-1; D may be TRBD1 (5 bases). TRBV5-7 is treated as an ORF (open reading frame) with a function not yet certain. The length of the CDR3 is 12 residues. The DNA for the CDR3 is TGCCGGAGTGGGACGTGGACCGCTGAAGCTTTCTTT. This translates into CRSGTWTAEAFF.